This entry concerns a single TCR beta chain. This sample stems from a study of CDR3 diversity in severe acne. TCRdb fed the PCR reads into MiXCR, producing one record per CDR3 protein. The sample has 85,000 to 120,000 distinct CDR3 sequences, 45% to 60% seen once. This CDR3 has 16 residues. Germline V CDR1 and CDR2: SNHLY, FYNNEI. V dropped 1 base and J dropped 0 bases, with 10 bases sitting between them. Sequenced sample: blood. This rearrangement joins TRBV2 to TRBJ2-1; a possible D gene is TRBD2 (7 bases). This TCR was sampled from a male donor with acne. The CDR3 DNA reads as TGTGCCAGCAGTGAAGGTCGGGGGGCCTCCTACAATGAGCAGTTCTTC. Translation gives CASSEGRGASYNEQFF.